This is a list of T cell receptor beta chains from one sample in a study of T cells after yellow fever vaccination. Using its own MiXCR run on the 5' RACE reads, TCRdb lists one record per CDR3 protein. In the table there are 300,000 to 400,000 distinct CDR3 sequences, 12% of which are singletons. Sequencing was performed on CD4+ T cells sorted from PBMCs, taken 15 days after the yellow fever booster vaccination. All receptors come from a man aged 18 to 29 who received the YFV17D yellow fever vaccine. CDR3s include the opening cysteine and the closing phenylalanine or tryptophan. D genes are given only for firm matches. Some rows mark clone size as missing; the rest say once, few, many or name a class of expanded clone.

cdr3_aa	cdr3_nt	v_call	d_call	clone_size	j_call
CASSKKTGTSGGFTYNEQFF	TGTGCCAGCAGCAAGAAAACAGGGACTAGCGGGGGATTCACCTACAATGAGCAGTTCTTC	TRBV21-1	.	.	TRBJ2-1
CASSSIPYGYTF	TGTGCCAGCAGTTCCATCCCCTATGGCTACACCTTC	TRBV12-3/TRBV12-4	.	few	TRBJ1-2
CASRGDEPIYGYTF	TGTGCCAGCAGGGGGGATGAGCCTATCTATGGCTACACCTTC	TRBV2	.	few	TRBJ1-2
CASSPKGQGETQYF	TGTGCCAGCAGCCCAAAGGGGCAGGGAGAGACCCAGTACTTC	TRBV7-3	.	.	TRBJ2-5
CASSFANSNEQFF	TGTGCCAGCAGCTTCGCGAACAGCAATGAGCAGTTCTTC	TRBV7-3	.	.	TRBJ2-1
CASAQAPGEVNEQFF	TGCGCCAGCGCTCAGGCGCCGGGGGAGGTCAATGAGCAGTTCTTC	TRBV5-1	.	few	TRBJ2-1
CASSFGWNTEAFF	TGTGCCAGCAGTTTCGGATGGAACACTGAAGCTTTCTTT	TRBV27	.	many	TRBJ1-1
CASSYYGSEAFF	TGTGCCAGCAGTTACTACGGTTCGGAAGCTTTCTTT	TRBV6-5	.	few	TRBJ1-1
CSVEGEVGKNTEAFF	TGCAGCGTTGAGGGCGAGGTCGGGAAAAACACTGAAGCTTTCTTT	TRBV29-1	.	.	TRBJ1-1
CASELDTQYF	TGTGCCAGTGAATTAGATACGCAGTATTTT	TRBV7-9	.	.	TRBJ2-3
CAISDSTGTSTDTQYF	TGTGCCATCAGTGACTCCACGGGGACTAGCACAGATACGCAGTATTTT	TRBV10-3	.	few	TRBJ2-3
CSVGRDYGYTF	TGCAGCGTCGGACGGGACTATGGCTACACCTTC	TRBV29-1	.	many	TRBJ1-2
CASSQDRTVNSPLHF	TGCGCCAGCAGCCAAGATAGAACAGTTAATTCACCCCTCCACTTT	TRBV4-3	.	many	TRBJ1-6
CSVGDGLLGNQPQHF	TGCAGCGTTGGTGATGGGTTGCTCGGCAATCAGCCCCAGCATTTT	TRBV29-1	.	many	TRBJ1-5
CASSGEEGIYEQYF	TGTGCCAGCAGCGGCGAAGAGGGAATCTACGAGCAGTACTTC	TRBV21-1	.	few	TRBJ2-7
CASSWTSSGEQFF	TGTGCCAGCAGTTGGACTAGCTCGGGGGAGCAGTTCTTC	TRBV7-2	TRBD2	many	TRBJ2-1
CASSLIGTTNEKLFF	TGTGCCAGCAGCTTAATAGGAACAACTAATGAAAAACTGTTTTTT	TRBV7-2	.	.	TRBJ1-4
CASSLFSTGGNQPQHF	TGTGCCAGCAGCTTGTTCTCGACCGGGGGCAATCAGCCCCAGCATTTT	TRBV7-8	.	few	TRBJ1-5
CASSHVPPAGTEAFF	TGCGCCAGCAGCCATGTCCCTCCCGCGGGGACTGAAGCTTTCTTT	TRBV4-1	.	.	TRBJ1-1
CASSFRGPGSYEQYF	TGTGCCAGCAGCTTTCGGGGCCCAGGCTCCTACGAGCAGTACTTC	TRBV7-2	.	.	TRBJ2-7
CASSYRDNSYEQYF	TGTGCCAGCAGCTACCGGGACAACTCCTACGAGCAGTACTTC	TRBV5-5	.	.	TRBJ2-7
CASSGRTAFTGELFF	TGTGCCAGCAGCGGCCGGACAGCGTTCACCGGGGAGCTGTTTTTT	TRBV13	.	few	TRBJ2-2
CASSLDREATEAFF	TGTGCCAGCAGTTTGGACAGGGAAGCCACTGAAGCTTTCTTT	TRBV6-2/TRBV6-3	TRBD1	few	TRBJ1-1
CASSGLVSTDTQYF	TGTGCCAGCAGTGGACTAGTTAGCACAGATACGCAGTATTTT	TRBV12-3/TRBV12-4	TRBD2	few	TRBJ2-3
CASRFTGNTEAFF	TGTGCCAGCAGGTTTACAGGAAACACTGAAGCTTTCTTT	TRBV6-5	.	.	TRBJ1-1
CASSLSSVYNEQFF	TGTGCCAGCAGCTTATCTAGCGTCTACAATGAGCAGTTCTTC	TRBV7-9	.	few	TRBJ2-1
CASSFNGEKLFF	TGTGCCAGCAGCTTCAACGGGGAAAAACTGTTTTTT	TRBV7-2	.	few	TRBJ1-4
CASSQELAGGSDTQYF	TGCGCCAGCAGCCAAGAGTTAGCGGGGGGCTCAGATACGCAGTATTTT	TRBV4-1	TRBD2	.	TRBJ2-3
CASSSAGASGYRYIQYF	TGTGCCAGCAGCTCCGCCGGGGCCTCAGGTTATAGATACATTCAGTACTTC	TRBV7-2	.	.	TRBJ2-4
CASSLGWQVYGYTF	TGTGCCAGCAGCTTAGGTTGGCAGGTCTATGGCTACACCTTC	TRBV11-2	.	.	TRBJ1-2
CSARGGFRVAEAFF	TGCAGTGCTAGAGGTGGATTTCGGGTTGCTGAAGCTTTCTTT	TRBV20-1	.	.	TRBJ1-1
CASSWGAEMETQYF	TGCGCCAGCAGCTGGGGAGCAGAGATGGAGACCCAGTACTTC	TRBV5-1	.	few	TRBJ2-5
CASSYPNGEGTQYF	TGTGCCAGCAGTTACCCAAACGGGGAAGGAACCCAGTACTTC	TRBV6-6	.	many	TRBJ2-5
CASSQDPAGGVNTDTQYF	TGTGCCAGCAGCCAAGATCCGGCAGGGGGCGTAAATACAGATACGCAGTATTTT	TRBV4-2	TRBD1	.	TRBJ2-3
CSAWAETQYF	TGCAGTGCTTGGGCTGAGACCCAGTACTTC	TRBV20-1	.	few	TRBJ2-5
CASSSQGKKLFF	TGTGCCAGCAGTTCGCAGGGAAAAAAACTGTTTTTT	TRBV6-2/TRBV6-3	.	.	TRBJ1-4
CASSQQGPQAFF	TGTGCCAGCAGTCAACAGGGTCCCCAAGCTTTCTTT	TRBV4-2	.	many	TRBJ1-1
CASDRRLGTDTQYF	TGTGCCAGCGACAGGCGTCTTGGCACAGATACGCAGTATTTT	TRBV2	.	.	TRBJ2-3
CARSLVLNSPLHF	TGCGCCCGCAGCTTGGTTCTTAATTCACCCCTCCACTTT	TRBV5-1	.	few	TRBJ1-6
CASSLMGSVHQPQHF	TGTGCCAGCAGTTTAATGGGTAGTGTACATCAGCCCCAGCATTTT	TRBV12-3/TRBV12-4	.	few	TRBJ1-5
CAISAPRDEGTQYF	TGTGCCATCAGTGCTCCCCGGGACGAAGGGACCCAGTACTTC	TRBV10-3	.	.	TRBJ2-5
CASSGGPQGRGYTF	TGTGCCAGCTCAGGCGGGCCCCAAGGAAGGGGCTACACCTTC	TRBV12-3/TRBV12-4	.	.	TRBJ1-2
CATREEGGTEAFF	TGTGCCACCCGAGAAGAAGGGGGCACTGAAGCTTTCTTT	TRBV19	.	.	TRBJ1-1
CASSPDLQGWNTEAFF	TGTGCCAGCTCACCGGATTTACAGGGGTGGAACACTGAAGCTTTCTTT	TRBV18	TRBD1	few	TRBJ1-1
CASSLRRQRNPWGGTDTQYF	TGTGCCAGCAGCTTAAGAAGGCAGCGGAATCCTTGGGGGGGCACAGATACGCAGTATTTT	TRBV7-3	.	many	TRBJ2-3
CASSHTISWGGDTQYF	TGCGCCAGCAGCCACACCATCTCGTGGGGAGGAGATACGCAGTATTTT	TRBV4-3	.	.	TRBJ2-3
CASSLARVGEAFF	TGTGCCAGCAGCTTAGCGCGGGTAGGGGAGGCTTTCTTT	TRBV7-9	.	few	TRBJ1-1
CASSFQTENIQYF	TGCGCCAGCAGCTTTCAGACAGAAAACATTCAGTACTTC	TRBV5-1	.	.	TRBJ2-4
CSARPGQRSNQPQHF	TGCAGTGCTAGACCCGGACAGAGGAGCAATCAGCCCCAGCATTTT	TRBV20-1	.	.	TRBJ1-5
CASSLGPSGENEQYF	TGTGCCAGCAGCTTAGGGCCTAGCGGGGAGAACGAGCAGTACTTC	TRBV11-2	TRBD2	few	TRBJ2-7
CAVSRVPGGYGYTF	TGTGCCGTATCGAGGGTCCCGGGGGGCTATGGCTACACCTTC	TRBV6-5	.	.	TRBJ1-2
CASSPTGGNEGYTF	TGTGCCAGCAGCCCGACGGGTGGGAATGAGGGCTACACCTTC	TRBV7-2	.	.	TRBJ1-2
CASSLAGGPRDTQYF	TGTGCCAGCAGCCTAGCGGGGGGGCCAAGGGATACGCAGTATTTT	TRBV12-3/TRBV12-4	TRBD2	.	TRBJ2-3
CSARDGRGGYEQYF	TGCAGTGCTAGAGATGGCCGGGGGGGCTACGAGCAGTACTTC	TRBV20-1	TRBD2	.	TRBJ2-7